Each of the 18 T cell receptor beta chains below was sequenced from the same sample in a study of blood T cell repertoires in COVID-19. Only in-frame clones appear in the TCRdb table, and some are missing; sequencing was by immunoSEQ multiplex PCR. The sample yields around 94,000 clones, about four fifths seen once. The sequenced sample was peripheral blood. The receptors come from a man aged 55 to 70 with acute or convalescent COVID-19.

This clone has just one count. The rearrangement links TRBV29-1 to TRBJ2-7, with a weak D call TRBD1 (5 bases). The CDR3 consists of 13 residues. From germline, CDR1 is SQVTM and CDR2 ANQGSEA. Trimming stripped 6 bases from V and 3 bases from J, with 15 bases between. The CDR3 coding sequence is TGCAGCGTCCTCAGTAGGGGAAACTACGAGCAGTACTTC. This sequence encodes CSVLSRGNYEQYF.

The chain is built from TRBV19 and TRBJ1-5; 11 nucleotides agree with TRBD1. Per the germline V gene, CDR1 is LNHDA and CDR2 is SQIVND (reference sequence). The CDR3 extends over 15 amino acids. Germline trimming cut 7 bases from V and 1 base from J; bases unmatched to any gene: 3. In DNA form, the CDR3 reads TGTGCCAGTACGGACAGGGGGCGAAGCAATCAGCCCCAGCATTTT. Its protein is CASTDRGRSNQPQHF.

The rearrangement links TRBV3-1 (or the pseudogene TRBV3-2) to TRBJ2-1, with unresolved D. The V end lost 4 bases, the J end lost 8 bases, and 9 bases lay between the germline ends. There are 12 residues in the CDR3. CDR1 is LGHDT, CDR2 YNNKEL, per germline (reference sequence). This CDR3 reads CASSPSRYEQFF. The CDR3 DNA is TGTGCCAGCAGCCCTAGTCGGTATGAGCAGTTCTTC.

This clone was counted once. The CDR3 bases are TGTGCCTGGAGTCCCCTACGGACTGAAGCTTTCTTT. Translation gives CAWSPLRTEAFF. V gene TRBV30 combines with J gene TRBJ1-1; no definite D call. Trimming cost V 2 bases and J 5 bases, with 9 bases left between them. The CDR3 loop spans 12 amino acids. Germline-derived CDR1 and CDR2 are GTSNPN and SVGIG (reference sequence).

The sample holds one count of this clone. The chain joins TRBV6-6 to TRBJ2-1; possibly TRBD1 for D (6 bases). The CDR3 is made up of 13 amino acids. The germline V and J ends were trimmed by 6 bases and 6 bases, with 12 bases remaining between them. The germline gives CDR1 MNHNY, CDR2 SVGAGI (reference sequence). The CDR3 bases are TGTGCCAGCAGACAGGGATCGTCCAATGAGCAGTTCTTC. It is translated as CASRQGSSNEQFF.

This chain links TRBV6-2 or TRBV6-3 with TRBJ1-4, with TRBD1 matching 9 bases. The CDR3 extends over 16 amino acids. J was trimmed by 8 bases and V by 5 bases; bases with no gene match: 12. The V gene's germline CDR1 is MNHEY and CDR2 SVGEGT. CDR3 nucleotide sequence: TGTGCCAGCAGTAACCCCCGGGACAGGGACGGCGAAAAACTGTTTTTT. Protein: CASSNPRDRDGEKLFF.

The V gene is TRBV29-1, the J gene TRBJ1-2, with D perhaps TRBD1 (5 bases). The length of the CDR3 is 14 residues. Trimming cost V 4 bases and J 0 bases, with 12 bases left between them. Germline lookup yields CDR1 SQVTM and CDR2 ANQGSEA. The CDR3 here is CSVVRDSPNYGYTF. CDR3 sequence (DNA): TGCAGCGTTGTGAGAGACAGCCCTAACTATGGCTACACCTTC.

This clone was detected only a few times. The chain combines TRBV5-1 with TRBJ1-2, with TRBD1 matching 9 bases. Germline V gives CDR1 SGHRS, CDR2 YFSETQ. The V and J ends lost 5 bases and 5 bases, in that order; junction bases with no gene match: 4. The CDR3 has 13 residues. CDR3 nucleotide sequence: TGCGCCAGCAGTTCGGGACAGGGATATGGCTACACCTTC. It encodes CASSSGQGYGYTF.

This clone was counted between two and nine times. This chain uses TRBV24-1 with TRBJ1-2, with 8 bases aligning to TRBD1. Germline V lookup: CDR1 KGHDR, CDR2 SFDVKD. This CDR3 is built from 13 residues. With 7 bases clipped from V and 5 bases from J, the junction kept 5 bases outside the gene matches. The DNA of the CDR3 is TGTGCCACCAGACCGGGACAGGCATATGGCTACACCTTC. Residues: CATRPGQAYGYTF.

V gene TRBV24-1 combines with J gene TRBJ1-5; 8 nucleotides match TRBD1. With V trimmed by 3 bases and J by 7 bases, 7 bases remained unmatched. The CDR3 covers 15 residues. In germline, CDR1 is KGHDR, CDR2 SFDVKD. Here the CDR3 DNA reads TGTGCCACCAGTGATGCCCAGGGGGCCGGCCAGCCCCAGCATTTT. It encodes CATSDAQGAGQPQHF.

CDR3 sequence: CAGQGLSTEQYF. The CDR3 DNA sequence: TGTGCCGGACAGGGGCTTAGCACCGAGCAGTACTTC. The V call is TRBV30, the J call TRBJ2-7; TRBD1 aligns across 9 bases. CDR3 length equals 12 residues. With 8 bases clipped from V and 6 bases from J, the junction kept 8 bases outside the gene matches. CDR1 is GTSNPN, CDR2 SVGIG, per germline (reference sequence). Complete variable domain (other parts from reference TRBV30 and TRBJ2-7): SQTIHQWPATLVQPVGSPLSLECTVEGTSNPNLYWYRQAAGRGLQLLFYSVGIGQISSEVPQNLSASRPQDRQFILSSKKLLLSDSGFYLCAGQGLSTEQYFGPGTRLTVT.

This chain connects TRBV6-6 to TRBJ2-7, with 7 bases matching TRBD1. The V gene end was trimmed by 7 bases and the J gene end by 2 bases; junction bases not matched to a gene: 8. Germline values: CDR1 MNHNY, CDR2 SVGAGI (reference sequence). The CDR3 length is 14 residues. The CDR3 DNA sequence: TGTGCCAGCACCTCGACAGGGCCTCCCTACGAGCAGTACTTC. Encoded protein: CASTSTGPPYEQYF.

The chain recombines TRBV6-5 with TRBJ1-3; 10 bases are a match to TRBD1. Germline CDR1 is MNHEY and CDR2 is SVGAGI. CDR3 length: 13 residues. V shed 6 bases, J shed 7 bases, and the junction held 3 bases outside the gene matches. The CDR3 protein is CASRPTGGNTIYF. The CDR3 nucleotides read TGTGCCAGCAGGCCGACAGGGGGCAACACCATATATTTT.

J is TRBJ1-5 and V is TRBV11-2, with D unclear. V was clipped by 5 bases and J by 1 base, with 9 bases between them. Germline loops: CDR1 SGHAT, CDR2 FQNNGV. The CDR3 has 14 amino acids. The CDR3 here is CASSRQQSNQPQHF. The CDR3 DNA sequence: TGTGCCAGCAGCCGACAACAGAGCAATCAGCCCCAGCATTTT.

CDR3 nucleotides: TGTGCTAGTGGACTACAGGGAAATACGCAGTATTTT. Amino acid sequence: CASGLQGNTQYF. The chain combines TRBV12-5 with TRBJ2-3; D perhaps matches TRBD1 (6 bases). Germline V gene lookup returns CDR1 LGHNT and CDR2 FRNRAP. The ends were cut back, 6 bases at V and 7 bases at J, with 11 bases in the middle. The CDR3 has 12 amino acids.

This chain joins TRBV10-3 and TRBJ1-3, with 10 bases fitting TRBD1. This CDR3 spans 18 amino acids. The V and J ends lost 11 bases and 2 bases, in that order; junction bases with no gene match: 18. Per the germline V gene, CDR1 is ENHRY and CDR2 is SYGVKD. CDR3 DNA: TGTGCCGCCATTCCCTCGCCCGGGACAGGGGTAACTGGAAACACCATATATTTT. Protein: CAAIPSPGTGVTGNTIYF.

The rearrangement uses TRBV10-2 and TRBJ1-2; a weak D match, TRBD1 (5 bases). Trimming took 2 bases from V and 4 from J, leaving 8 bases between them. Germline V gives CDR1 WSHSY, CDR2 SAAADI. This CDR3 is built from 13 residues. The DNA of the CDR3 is TGCGCCAGCAGTGAGCTAGGGGCCTATGGCTACACCTTC. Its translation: CASSELGAYGYTF.

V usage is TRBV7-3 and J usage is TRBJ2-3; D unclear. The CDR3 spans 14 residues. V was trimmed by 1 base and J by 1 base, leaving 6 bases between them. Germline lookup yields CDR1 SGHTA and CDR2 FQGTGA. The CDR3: CASSLNRGTDTQYF. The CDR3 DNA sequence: TGTGCCAGCAGCTTAAACCGGGGCACAGATACGCAGTATTTT.